A selection of T cell receptor beta chains follows, all from one sample in a study of T cells in Graves' hyperthyroidism and ophthalmopathy. MiXCR, applied by TCRdb to the multiplex PCR reads, yields one record per CDR3 protein. The repertoire has fewer than 800,000 distinct CDR3 sequences, about 17% of them found once; the top ten carry around 8%. The material sequenced was blood. The receptors derive from a man between 18 and 35 years old with Graves' hyperthyroidism. The CDR3 runs from the conserved cysteine through the conserved F or W. A D gene is named only where the DNA matches it firmly. Expanded clones are given a class, and other clones once, few, many or no size at all.

cdr3_length d_call j_call clone_size v_call cdr3_aa cdr3_nt
18 . TRBJ2-6 . TRBV7-9 CASSFRDGLSSGANVLTF TGTGCCAGCAGCTTCCGGGACGGATTAAGCTCTGGGGCCAACGTCCTGACTTTC
16 . TRBJ2-5 many TRBV28 CASTTTRDRGGKTQYF TGTGCCAGCACCACGACCCGAGACCGAGGAGGCAAGACCCAGTACTTC
13 . TRBJ2-5 . TRBV9 CASSGRGQEAQYF TGTGCCAGCAGCGGGCGGGGTCAAGAGGCCCAGTACTTC
18 TRBD2 TRBJ2-3 . TRBV7-2 CASSPGLAVRDPTDTQYF TGTGCCAGCAGCCCGGGACTAGCGGTACGCGACCCCACAGATACGCAGTATTTT
17 TRBD2 TRBJ2-2 . TRBV30 CAWSVWGSGRGAGELFF TGTGCCTGGAGTGTATGGGGTAGCGGGAGAGGGGCCGGGGAGCTGTTTTTT
16 . TRBJ2-2 few TRBV7-9 CASSPPAKGYTGELFF TGTGCCAGCAGCCCCCCAGCTAAAGGCTACACCGGGGAGCTGTTTTTT
16 . TRBJ2-7 . TRBV6-2/TRBV6-3 CASSYLGGRGLYEQYF TGTGCCAGCAGTTACCTTGGAGGCAGGGGTCTATACGAGCAGTACTTC
15 TRBD1 TRBJ1-5 . TRBV28 CASSSGPRGQQPQHF TGTGCCAGCAGTTCCGGCCCCAGGGGGCAACAGCCCCAGCATTTT
15 . TRBJ2-1 . TRBV7-9 CASSPPGESYNEQFF TGTGCCAGCAGCCCGCCAGGAGAGTCCTACAATGAGCAGTTCTTC
17 TRBD1 TRBJ1-4 few TRBV24-1 CATSDGTTGGAWEKLFF TGTGCCACCAGTGATGGGACCACAGGGGGCGCTTGGGAAAAACTGTTTTTT